A single sample is the source of the 32 T cell receptor beta chains below, sequenced in a study of control samples from healthy donors and cancer patients. Produced via immunoSEQ multiplex PCR; TCRdb's table is partial and in-frame only. This table has around 130,000 clones, about 83% appearing once. Source material: blood. These receptors were taken from a man aged 30-40 years in good health.

This chain uses TRBV6-5 with TRBJ1-1; D is perhaps TRBD1 (5 bases). The germline V and J ends were trimmed by 6 bases and 6 bases, with 20 bases remaining between them. CDR3 size: 15 residues. Germline CDR1 reads MNHEY; CDR2 reads SVGAGI. CDR3 sequence (DNA): TGTGCCAGCAGCCGGGGCCGAAGGGGTGCGGCTGAAGCTTTCTTT. Its protein is CASSRGRRGAAEAFF.

This chain connects TRBV5-1 to TRBJ2-3, with 11 bases aligning to TRBD1. The V segment lost 4 bases and the J segment 1 base; nucleotides outside the gene matches: 2. Germline-derived CDR1 and CDR2 are SGHRS and YFSETQ. This CDR3 is built from 15 residues. This chain's CDR3 is CASSGGQGGTDTQYF. The CDR3 nucleotides read TGCGCCAGCAGCGGGGGACAGGGGGGCACAGATACGCAGTATTTT.

This clone showed up just once. V usage is TRBV12-3 or TRBV12-4 and J usage is TRBJ1-1; D remains ambiguous. With 2 bases removed from V and 5 bases from J, the gap between germline ends came to 9 bases. The CDR3 is 13 residues long. As DNA, the CDR3 is TGTGCCAGCAGTTTATTAGAGGGAACTGAAGCTTTCTTT. Encoded protein: CASSLLEGTEAFF.

This chain uses TRBV30 with TRBJ1-1; TRBD1 aligns across 8 bases. This CDR3 contains 13 residues. V lost 1 base and J lost 6; bases outside the gene matches: 4. Per germline, CDR1 GTSNPN and CDR2 SVGIG (reference sequence). The CDR3 DNA follows: TGTGCCTGGAGTGGACAGGGGCAGTCTGAAGCTTTCTTT. Protein sequence: CAWSGQGQSEAFF.

This clone came up a few times. Other DNA sequences of this sample code for an identical CDR3. This chain connects TRBV7-2 to TRBJ1-1; D uncertain. CDR1 and CDR2 from the germline V gene are SGHTA and FQGNSA. V was pared by 1 base and J by 0 bases, with 6 bases between. The CDR3 extends over 14 amino acids. The CDR3 loop reads CASSLEGLNTEAFF. In DNA, the CDR3 is TGTGCCAGCAGCTTAGAAGGCTTGAACACTGAAGCTTTCTTT.

This chain joins TRBV5-1 and TRBJ2-5, with 8 bases matching TRBD2. This CDR3 region has 15 residues. Germline CDR1 is SGHRS and CDR2 is YFSETQ. Trimming removed 4 bases from V and 2 bases from J; junction bases left unmatched: 7. CDR3 loop: CASSISGEPQETQYF. The CDR3 DNA is TGCGCCAGCAGCATTAGCGGGGAGCCACAAGAGACCCAGTACTTC.

The chain carries TRBV11-2 and TRBJ1-1, with TRBD1 as a possible D gene (5 bases). V gave up 5 bases and J gave up 1 base, with 17 bases separating them. Germline V lookup: CDR1 SGHAT, CDR2 FQNNGV. This CDR3 is 16 amino acids long. The CDR3 DNA is TGTGCCAGCAGCGTAGGATTGGGACGGAAGAACACTGAAGCTTTCTTT. Its protein is CASSVGLGRKNTEAFF.

V and J are TRBV18 and TRBJ2-6; the D is unclear. Trimming shortened V by 3 bases and J by 0 bases, and 9 bases separated the two germline ends. This CDR3 is built from 16 residues. Per the germline V gene, CDR1 is KGHSH and CDR2 is LQKENI. CDR3 sequence reads: CASSPTQSSGANVLTF. Written as DNA, the CDR3 is TGTGCCAGCTCACCGACCCAAAGCTCTGGGGCCAACGTCCTGACTTTC.

The chain combines TRBV10-1 with TRBJ2-7; 7 bases line up with TRBD1. V lost 5 bases and J lost 5; bases outside the gene matches: 12. The CDR3 is 15 amino acids. Germline-derived CDR1 and CDR2 are WNHNN and SYGVQD (reference sequence). The CDR3 protein is CASSLSQGDPHEQYF. The CDR3 region has the DNA TGCGCCAGCAGTCTTTCCCAGGGGGACCCCCACGAGCAGTACTTC.

The J gene is TRBJ2-3, the V gene TRBV28, with D possibly matching TRBD1 (6 bases). CDR3 length: 12 amino acids. Germline values: CDR1 MDHEN, CDR2 SYDVKM. V was cut by 8 bases and J by 0 bases, with 6 bases left in between. Written as DNA, the CDR3 is TGTGCCAGCGGGGGCAGCACAGATACGCAGTATTTT. This translates into CASGGSTDTQYF. The complete variable domain, with remaining parts taken from reference TRBV28 and TRBJ2-3, reads DVKVTQSSRYLVKRTGEKVFLECVQDMDHENMFWYRQDPGLGLRLIYFSYDVKMKEKGDIPEGYSVSREKKERFSLILESASTNQTSMYLCASGGSTDTQYFGPGTRLTVL.

The rearrangement uses TRBV27 and TRBJ1-6; D is possibly TRBD1 (5 bases). Germline loops: CDR1 MNHEY, CDR2 SMNVEV (reference sequence). The germline V and J ends were trimmed by 8 bases and 9 bases, with 14 bases remaining between them. The CDR3 is 13 residues long. The DNA of the CDR3 is TGTGCCAGCCAGACAGTCGGTACTTCACCCCTCCACTTT. Translating it yields CASQTVGTSPLHF.

This rearrangement joins TRBV7-2 to TRBJ1-3; 12 bases agree with TRBD1. V trimming: 4 bases; J trimming: 0 bases; junction bases outside the gene matches: 1. Germline CDR1 and CDR2: SGHTA and FQGNSA. This CDR3 has 16 residues. The CDR3 spells CASSWGQGASGNTIYF. The CDR3 nucleotides read TGTGCCAGCAGCTGGGGACAGGGGGCCTCTGGAAACACCATATATTTT.

This chain links TRBV5-1 with TRBJ2-7, with TRBD2 matching 9 bases. With 5 bases clipped from V and 2 bases from J, the junction kept 8 bases outside the gene matches. This CDR3 is built from 15 residues. The germline CDR1 and CDR2 sequences are SGHRS and YFSETQ. CDR3 nucleotide sequence: TGCGCCAGCAGGGAAATAGCGGGGGCCGCCTACGAGCAGTACTTC. Translated, it gives CASREIAGAAYEQYF.

The V call is TRBV27, the J call TRBJ2-2; TRBD1 aligns across 7 bases. V shed 8 bases and J 6 bases; nucleotides not matched to a gene: 6. The germline CDR1 and CDR2 sequences are MNHEY and SMNVEV (reference sequence). The CDR3 length is 13 residues. CDR3 amino acids: CASGFTGAGELFF. CDR3 DNA: TGTGCCAGCGGCTTTACAGGGGCCGGGGAGCTGTTTTTT.

The chain employs TRBV12-3 or TRBV12-4 and TRBJ1-1; D not resolved. CDR3 length: 12 residues. V was cut by 6 bases and J by 8 bases, with 13 bases left in between. In DNA form, the CDR3 reads TGTGCCAGCAGCCTGGGGAACAGAGAAGCTTTCTTT. Translating gives CASSLGNREAFF.

This chain joins TRBV21-1 and TRBJ1-5. TRBV21-1 is reported as a pseudogene. This CDR3 is 14 amino acids long. CDR3 in amino acids: CASSTTPSNQPQHF. For the CDR3, the DNA is TGTGCCAGCAGCACTACTCCTAGCAATCAGCCCCAGCATTTT.

The chain employs TRBV5-1 and TRBJ2-7; 8 bases agree with TRBD2. Germline-derived CDR1 and CDR2 are SGHRS and YFSETQ. This CDR3 has 14 amino acids. Trimming took 3 bases from V and 6 from J; bases not matched to a gene: 8. CDR3 sequence: CASSSRLAGGEQYF. CDR3 DNA sequence: TGCGCCAGCAGCTCCAGGCTAGCGGGCGGCGAGCAGTACTTC.

The V gene is TRBV7-9, the J gene TRBJ1-3; 9 nucleotides align to TRBD1. Germline V CDR1 and CDR2: SEHNR, FQNEAQ (reference sequence). The junction had 9 bases not matched to a gene; V was cut back by 7 bases and J by 5 bases. The CDR3 spans 15 residues. The CDR3 loop is CASIPGTGRRNTIYF. In DNA form, the CDR3 reads TGTGCCAGCATCCCCGGGACAGGGAGGAGAAACACCATATATTTT. The complete variable domain, with remaining parts taken from reference TRBV7-9 and TRBJ1-3, reads DTGVSQNPRHKITKRGQNVTFRCDPISEHNRLYWYRQTLGQGPEFLTYFQNEAQLEKSRLLSDRFSAERPKGSFSTLEIQRTEQGDSAMYLCASIPGTGRRNTIYFGEGSWLTVV.

The chain joins TRBV19 to TRBJ1-3, with a weak D call TRBD1 (5 bases). Germline CDR1 is LNHDA and CDR2 is SQIVND (reference sequence). The germline V and J ends were trimmed by 2 bases and 1 base, with 6 bases remaining between them. The CDR3 runs 14 residues. Here the CDR3 reads CASSIRQSGNTIYF. In DNA form, the CDR3 reads TGTGCCAGTAGTATACGACAGTCTGGAAACACCATATATTTT.

This sequence joins TRBV10-3 and TRBJ2-2, with D unclear. In germline, CDR1 is ENHRY, CDR2 SYGVKD. This CDR3 has 14 amino acids. The V gene lost 7 bases and the J gene lost 0 bases, with 9 bases spanning the gap. The CDR3 DNA follows: TGTGCCATCACAGGCAGGTCGAACACCGGGGAGCTGTTTTTT. This translates into CAITGRSNTGELFF.

The chain recombines TRBV2 with TRBJ1-5; D ambiguous. The V and J ends lost 3 bases and 1 base respectively, with 7 bases between them. This CDR3 comprises 14 residues. CDR1 and CDR2 from the germline V gene are SNHLY and FYNNEI. In DNA form, the CDR3 reads TGTGCCAGCAGTGATACGGGGAGCAATCAGCCCCAGCATTTT. Its protein is CASSDTGSNQPQHF. Variable domain in full (rest from reference TRBV2 and TRBJ1-5): EPEVTQTPSHQVTQMGQEVILRCVPISNHLYFYWYRQILGQKVEFLVSFYNNEISEKSEIFDDQFSVERPDGSNFTLKIRSTKLEDSAMYFCASSDTGSNQPQHFGDGTRLSIL.

The rearrangement links TRBV12-3 or TRBV12-4 to TRBJ1-5; TRBD1 is a possible D gene (6 bases). The CDR3 loop spans 13 amino acids. V shed 7 bases and J shed 4 bases, with 11 bases lying between them. The chain's CDR3 is CASKGQKNQPQHF. The CDR3 coding sequence is TGTGCCAGCAAAGGACAGAAGAATCAGCCCCAGCATTTT.

CDR3 DNA: TGTGCCAGCAACGACCGGGGGACCGGGGAGCTGTTTTTT. It encodes CASNDRGTGELFF. The chain employs TRBV5-8 and TRBJ2-2; perhaps TRBD2 as D (6 bases). This CDR3 is 13 amino acids long. V lost 6 bases and J lost 5, with 11 bases in between. Germline CDR1 is SGHTS and CDR2 is YDEGEE.

This clone was observed a handful of times. This sequence joins TRBV6-5 and TRBJ1-1; 7 bases agree with TRBD1. Germline V gene lookup returns CDR1 MNHEY and CDR2 SVGAGI. There are 13 residues in the CDR3. The V gene end was trimmed by 6 bases and the J gene end by 5 bases; junction bases not matched to a gene: 6. This chain's CDR3 is CASSWGQWTEAFF. CDR3 bases: TGTGCCAGCAGCTGGGGACAGTGGACTGAAGCTTTCTTT.

V and J are TRBV3-1 (or the pseudogene TRBV3-2) and TRBJ2-3; D tentatively fits TRBD1 or TRBD2 (5 bases each). V was cut by 5 bases and J by 5 bases, with 8 bases left in between. This CDR3 has 12 amino acids. In germline, CDR1 is LGHDT, CDR2 YNNKEL (reference sequence). CDR3 nucleotides: TGTGCCAGCAGCGGGGACCTAGATACGCAGTATTTT. This gives the protein CASSGDLDTQYF.

The chain is built from TRBV7-3 and TRBJ2-5, with 7 bases identical to TRBD2. The CDR3 runs to 14 residues. V was pared by 5 bases and J by 4 bases, with 7 bases of the junction left unmatched. Germline-derived CDR1 and CDR2 are SGHTA and FQGTGA. CDR3 coding DNA: TGTGCCAGCAGCCTAAGCGGGATAGGAGAGACCCAGTACTTC. Its translation: CASSLSGIGETQYF.

This chain connects TRBV6-4 to TRBJ1-1; maybe TRBD1 (6 bases). From germline, CDR1 is MRHNA and CDR2 SNTAGT. Trimming took 6 bases from V and 3 from J, leaving 17 bases between them. The CDR3 length is 15 residues. The CDR3 sequence is CASRLEGGADTEAFF. The CDR3 nucleotides are TGTGCCAGCAGGCTTGAGGGGGGGGCCGACACTGAAGCTTTCTTT.

In its sample, this clone was seen a few times. The chain recombines TRBV3-1 (or the pseudogene TRBV3-2) with TRBJ2-7, with 7 positions matching TRBD1. Germline trimming cut 4 bases from V and 7 bases from J; bases unmatched to any gene: 10. The germline V gene has CDR1 LGHDT and CDR2 YNNKEL (reference sequence). The CDR3 totals 14 residues. This chain's CDR3 is CASSPTTGSGEQYF. The CDR3 DNA is TGTGCCAGCAGCCCGACGACAGGGTCCGGGGAGCAGTACTTC.

In the case of this clone: One end of the junction does not line up with germline, which may come from a read error. The chain uses TRBV27 and TRBJ1-4; tentatively, D is TRBD1 (5 bases). This CDR3 has 15 residues. CDR1 is MNHEY and CDR2 is SMNVEV in the germline V gene (reference sequence). CDR3 sequence: CASSLSHRRGEKLFF. In nucleotides, the CDR3 is TGTGCCAGCAGCTTATCTCACAGGAGGGGTGAAAAACTGTTTTTT.

The chain carries TRBV12-3 or TRBV12-4 and TRBJ2-7; no clear D gene. CDR3 length equals 13 residues. Trimming stripped 0 bases from V and 3 bases from J, with 6 bases between. The CDR3 nucleotides are TGTGCCAGCAGTTTAGCAGAGGACTACGAGCAGTACGTC. This gives the protein CASSLAEDYEQYV.

The chain recombines TRBV7-9 with TRBJ1-1, with 7 bases fitting TRBD1. Germline assignment: CDR1 SEHNR and CDR2 FQNEAQ (reference sequence). This CDR3 is 14 amino acids long. Trimming removed 4 bases from V and 1 base from J; junction bases left unmatched: 3. The CDR3 coding sequence is TGTGCCAGCAGCTCGACAGGGCGGAACACTGAAGCTTTCTTT. This translates into CASSSTGRNTEAFF.

The V gene is TRBV6-6, the J gene TRBJ2-5, with a possible D match to TRBD1 (6 bases). The ends were cut back, 6 bases at V and 8 bases at J, with 13 bases in the middle. CDR1 is MNHNY, CDR2 SVGAGI, per germline (reference sequence). This CDR3 spans 12 amino acids. The CDR3 spells CASSSPGQTQYF. CDR3 sequence (DNA): TGTGCCAGCAGCAGCCCGGGACAAACCCAGTACTTC.